The TCR beta chain under discussion was sequenced for a study of blood T cell repertoires in COVID-19. At the level of the study: Sites in the United States, Italy and Spain provided acute and convalescent COVID-19 samples.

Sequenced by immunoSEQ multiplex PCR; TCRdb stores in-frame clones only, minus some. The profile shows about 190,000 clones, approximately 90% of them singletons. CDR1 is SGHVS, CDR2 FNYEAQ, per germline. The length of the CDR3 is 16 residues. Unmatched junction bases numbered 11, after V lost 1 base and J lost 7 bases. This clone appeared once. The chain is built from TRBV7-6 and TRBJ2-5; 8 bases map to TRBD2. The sequenced sample consisted of peripheral blood. The origin of this receptor is a woman aged 40-49 years who had recovered from COVID-19. The CDR3 DNA reads as TGTGCCAGCAGCTTAGTAGGGACTAGGGGAATGAGGACCCAGTACTTC. Amino acid sequence: CASSLVGTRGMRTQYF.